This TCR beta chain was recorded in a study of early T cells in non-severe SARS-CoV-2 infection. Study-level information: Bulk RNA from unsorted whole blood was sequenced; chains were unpaired.

The CDR3 spans 11 residues. Germline CDR1 is DFQATT and CDR2 is SNEGSKA (reference sequence). Trimming shortened V by 5 bases and J by 3 bases, and 4 bases separated the two germline ends. This clonotype was counted many times. TCRdb reanalysed the 5' RACE reads using MiXCR and keeps one entry per CDR3 protein. The top ten hold 1.4% of the sample, which has about 83,000 distinct CDR3 sequences, roughly 15% seen once. J is TRBJ2-2 and V is TRBV20-1; D unresolved. Sequencing was done on a sample of whole blood. The TCR originated in an adult who was a healthcare worker with PCR-confirmed SARS-CoV-2 infection or an uninfected control (not recorded which). CDR3 sequence reads: CSARDTGELFF. The CDR3 DNA reads TGCAGTGCTCGGGACACCGGGGAGCTGTTTTTT.